These 20 T cell receptor beta chains originate from one sample sequenced in a study of long-term antiretroviral therapy in people with HIV. Survey-level immunoSEQ v3.0 assays were run. Sequenced by immunoSEQ multiplex PCR; TCRdb stores in-frame clones only, minus some. The sample holds approximately 17,000 clones; around 80% are singletons and the top ten take roughly 18%. The sample here was unsorted PBMCs, taken 0.6 years after starting antiretroviral therapy. The receptors here all came from a woman aged 18-30 years with HIV.

DNA of the CDR3: TGTGCCAGCAGTGATTTAGAAGAGACCCAGTACTTC. It translates to CASSDLEETQYF. This sequence joins TRBV2 and TRBJ2-5, with D hard to call. The CDR3 totals 12 residues. The germline gives CDR1 SNHLY, CDR2 FYNNEI. V dropped 3 bases and J dropped 3 bases, with 5 bases sitting between them.

CDR3 DNA sequence: TGTGCCAGCAGTGTACCACCGGGACCCCAGTCGGGCTACACCTTC. The encoded protein is CASSVPPGPQSGYTF. The chain combines TRBV6-1 with TRBJ1-2; D may be TRBD1 (5 bases). Germline V CDR1 and CDR2: MNHNS, SASEGT. The length of the CDR3 is 15 residues. The V end was cut by 4 bases, the J end by 8 bases, with 20 bases between.

V gene TRBV19 combines with J gene TRBJ1-1; TRBD1 might be the D (5 bases). Trimming cost V 3 bases and J 3 bases, with 11 bases left between them. Germline V gene data show CDR1 as LNHDA and CDR2 as SQIVND (reference sequence). CDR3 length equals 14 residues. Here the CDR3 reads CASSMGGSYTEAFF. The CDR3 region has the DNA TGTGCCAGTAGTATGGGGGGTTCATACACTGAAGCTTTCTTT.

V is TRBV28 and J is TRBJ1-1; TRBD1 matches 8 bases. Germline CDR1 MDHEN, CDR2 SYDVKM. The CDR3 runs to 14 residues. Trimming at V came to 4 bases and at J to 0 bases, leaving 1 base not matched to a gene. The DNA of the CDR3 is TGTGCCAGCAGTTACAGGGGGATGAACACTGAAGCTTTCTTT. It specifies CASSYRGMNTEAFF.

This clone was seen only a few times. CDR3 DNA sequence: TGTGCCAGCAGCGATAAGGTGGGGGGGGCCGTGAACACTGAAGCTTTCTTT. Translated, it gives CASSDKVGGAVNTEAFF. The J gene is TRBJ1-1, the V gene TRBV7-7, with D tentatively TRBD1 (6 bases). The CDR3 contains 17 residues. The V end was cut by 5 bases, the J end by 0 bases, with 19 bases between. In germline, CDR1 is SSHAT, CDR2 FNYEAQ (reference sequence). The full variable domain, its missing parts supplied by reference TRBV7-7 and TRBJ1-1, is GAGVSQSPRYKVTKRGQDVTLRCDPISSHATLYWYQQALGQGPEFLTYFNYEAQPDKSGLPSDRFSAERPEGSISTLTIQRTEQRDSAMYRCASSDKVGGAVNTEAFFGQGTRLTVV.

The chain has TRBV9 and TRBJ2-7; possible D gene TRBD2, 5 bases. Per germline, CDR1 SGDLS and CDR2 YYNGEE. The CDR3 has 15 residues. V was pared by 0 bases and J by 5 bases, with 15 bases between. The CDR3 loop is CASSVAVWERDEQYF. The CDR3, as DNA: TGTGCCAGCAGCGTAGCTGTGTGGGAGCGCGACGAGCAGTACTTC.

V gene TRBV4-3 combines with J gene TRBJ1-5; D gene uncertain. Germline V gives CDR1 LGHNA, CDR2 YSLEER. The CDR3 spans 15 residues. Trimming removed 0 bases from V and 2 bases from J, with 8 bases in between. The DNA of the CDR3 is TGCGCCAGCAGCCAAGATCTTGACGGCAATCAGCCCCAGCATTTT. Its protein product is CASSQDLDGNQPQHF.

DNA of the CDR3: TGTGCCAGCTCACCACGGGGACAGGGCGGTAGCGGTACGCAGTATTTT. It is translated as CASSPRGQGGSGTQYF. V is TRBV18 and J is TRBJ2-3, with 9 bases matching TRBD1. The CDR3 consists of 16 residues. CDR1 is KGHSH, CDR2 LQKENI, per germline. V trimming: 1 base; J trimming: 8 bases; junction bases outside the gene matches: 10. The variable domain in full, completed from reference TRBV18 and TRBJ2-3, reads NAGVMQNPRHLVRRRGQEARLRCSPMKGHSHVYWYRQLPEEGLKFMVYLQKENIIDESGMPKERFSAEFPKEGPSILRIQQVVRGDSAAYFCASSPRGQGGSGTQYFGPGTRLTVL.

The chain is built from TRBV7-6 and TRBJ2-1; 14 bases are a match to TRBD2. Per the germline V gene, CDR1 is SGHVS and CDR2 is FNYEAQ. The V segment lost 6 bases and the J segment 0 bases; nucleotides outside the gene matches: 4. The CDR3 runs to 17 residues. In DNA, the CDR3 is TGTGCCAGCAGACGACTAGCGGGGGGGCGCTCCTACAATGAGCAGTTCTTC. Its translation: CASRRLAGGRSYNEQFF. Full variable domain (missing parts from reference TRBV7-6 and TRBJ2-1): GAGVSQSPRYKVTKRGQDVALRCDPISGHVSLYWYRQALGQGPEFLTYFNYEAQQDKSGLPNDRFSAERPEGSISTLTIQRTEQRDSAMYRCASRRLAGGRSYNEQFFGPGTRLTVL.

The rearrangement uses TRBV6-1 and TRBJ2-3; 11 bases map to TRBD2. Germline V gene data show CDR1 as MNHNS and CDR2 as SASEGT. The CDR3 extends over 17 amino acids. The V gene end was trimmed by 2 bases and the J gene end by 2 bases; junction bases not matched to a gene: 6. The CDR3 sequence is CASSERRTSGPTDTQYF. In nucleotides, the CDR3 is TGTGCCAGCAGTGAACGCCGGACTAGCGGGCCCACAGATACGCAGTATTTT.

The chain carries TRBV19 and TRBJ1-5; a weak D match, TRBD1 (6 bases). The germline V and J ends were trimmed by 6 bases and 0 bases, with 12 bases remaining between them. The CDR3 runs 15 residues. Germline V lookup: CDR1 LNHDA, CDR2 SQIVND (reference sequence). The CDR3 loop is CASSAGQHSNQPQHF. CDR3 DNA: TGTGCCAGTAGCGCAGGACAGCATAGCAATCAGCCCCAGCATTTT.

V gene TRBV27 combines with J gene TRBJ1-2; D gene uncertain. This CDR3 is 12 amino acids long. Germline CDR1 is MNHEY and CDR2 is SMNVEV (reference sequence). V was shortened by 8 bases and J by 8 bases, with 15 bases between the two germline ends. The CDR3 sequence: CASRPRTWGYTF. CDR3 nucleotides: TGTGCCAGCCGTCCCCGGACTTGGGGCTACACCTTC.

This chain uses TRBV9 with TRBJ1-2, with a possible D match to TRBD1 (5 bases). Trimming took 4 bases from V and 1 from J, leaving 14 bases between them. This CDR3 spans 15 amino acids. The V gene's germline CDR1 is SGDLS and CDR2 YYNGEE. The CDR3 region is CASSMSDSDNYGYTF. The CDR3 DNA sequence: TGTGCCAGCAGCATGTCTGACAGCGATAACTATGGCTACACCTTC.

The V and J genes are TRBV6-4 and TRBJ2-1, with 12 positions matching TRBD1. The CDR3 runs 14 residues. The V segment lost 3 bases and the J segment 7 bases; nucleotides outside the gene matches: 1. Germline-derived CDR1 and CDR2 are MRHNA and SNTAGT. The CDR3 DNA is TGTGCCAGCAGTGAGGGACAGGGGGCTAATGAGCAGTTCTTC. This translates into CASSEGQGANEQFF.

The chain employs TRBV9 and TRBJ1-2; 7 bases agree with TRBD1. Germline-derived CDR1 and CDR2 are SGDLS and YYNGEE. CDR3 size: 14 residues. The V gene end was trimmed by 4 bases and the J gene end by 0 bases; junction bases not matched to a gene: 3. CDR3 in amino acids: CASSPGGSNYGYTF. The CDR3 coding sequence is TGTGCCAGCAGCCCAGGGGGGTCTAACTATGGCTACACCTTC.

The chain joins TRBV20-1 to TRBJ2-5; D ambiguous. V shed 2 bases and J shed 5 bases, with 6 bases lying between them. The CDR3 consists of 11 residues. Germline CDR1 and CDR2: DFQATT and SNEGSKA (reference sequence). CDR3 amino acids: CSARIPETQYF. CDR3 nucleotides: TGCAGTGCTAGAATTCCGGAGACCCAGTACTTC.

The chain carries TRBV29-1 and TRBJ1-1; no clear D. Germline assignment: CDR1 SQVTM and CDR2 ANQGSEA. Trimming removed 4 bases at V and 0 bases at J, with 12 bases between. The CDR3 totals 14 residues. The CDR3 bases are TGCAGCGTTGGAGTTAGCGGGGTGAACACTGAAGCTTTCTTT. It translates to CSVGVSGVNTEAFF.

This clone came up once. The chain links TRBV28 to TRBJ1-1, with TRBD1 identical over 8 bases. Germline trimming cut 11 bases from V and 0 bases from J; bases unmatched to any gene: 17. The CDR3 sequence is 17 residues long. Per germline, CDR1 MDHEN and CDR2 SYDVKM. Here the CDR3 DNA reads TGTGCCCTTCGGGGAAACCCGGGACAGGATATGAACACTGAAGCTTTCTTT. This sequence encodes CALRGNPGQDMNTEAFF.

This chain joins TRBV4-1 and TRBJ1-5; no definite D call. The CDR3 runs to 17 residues. Germline CDR1 is MGHRA and CDR2 is YSYEKL. Deletions cut 0 bases from V and 2 bases from J, with 14 bases between. CDR3 region: CASSQEPTWIGNQPQHF. The CDR3 region has the DNA TGCGCCAGCAGCCAAGAGCCCACGTGGATCGGCAATCAGCCCCAGCATTTT.

V and J are TRBV6-6 and TRBJ1-2, with no clear D. Germline-derived CDR1 and CDR2 are MNHNY and SVGAGI (reference sequence). The CDR3 length is 12 residues. V lost 7 bases to trimming and J lost 6 bases, with 12 bases between them. Written as DNA, the CDR3 is TGTGCCAGCATCCGACCACCTGATGGCTACACCTTC. Translating gives CASIRPPDGYTF.